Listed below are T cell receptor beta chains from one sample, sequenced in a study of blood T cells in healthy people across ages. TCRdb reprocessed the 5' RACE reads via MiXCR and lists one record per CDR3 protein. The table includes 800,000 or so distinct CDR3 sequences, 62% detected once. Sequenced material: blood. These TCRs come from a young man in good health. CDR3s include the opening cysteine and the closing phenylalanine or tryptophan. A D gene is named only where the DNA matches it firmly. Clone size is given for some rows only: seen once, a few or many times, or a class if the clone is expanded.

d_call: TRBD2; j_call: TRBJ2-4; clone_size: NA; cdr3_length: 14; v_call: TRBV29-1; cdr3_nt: TGCAGCGTTCGTGGCGGGGGGTTTAGGGCGGAGCAGTACTTC; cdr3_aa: CSVRGGGFRAEQYF
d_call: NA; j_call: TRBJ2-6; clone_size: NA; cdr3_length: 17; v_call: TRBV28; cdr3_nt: TGTGCCAGCAGTCCCCGCCGGACCCGCTCTGGGGCCAACGTCCTGACTTTC; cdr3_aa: CASSPRRTRSGANVLTF
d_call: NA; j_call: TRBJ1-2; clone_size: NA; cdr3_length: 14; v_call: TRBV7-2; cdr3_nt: TGTGCCAGCAGCTGGCAACAGGGTAACTATGGCTACACCTTC; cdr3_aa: CASSWQQGNYGYTF
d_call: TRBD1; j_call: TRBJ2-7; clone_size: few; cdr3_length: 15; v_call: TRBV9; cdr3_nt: TGTGCCAGCAGCGTAACGGGACAGGTGCCCTACGAGCAGTACTTC; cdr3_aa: CASSVTGQVPYEQYF
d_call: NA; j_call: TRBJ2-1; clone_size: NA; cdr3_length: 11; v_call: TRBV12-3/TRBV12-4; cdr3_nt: TGTGCCAGCTGGACTTACAATGAGCAGTTCTTC; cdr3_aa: CASWTYNEQFF
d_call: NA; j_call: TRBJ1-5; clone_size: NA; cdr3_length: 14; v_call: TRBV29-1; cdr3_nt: TGCAGCGTTCAACCGGCAGGCCGCAATCAGCCCCAGCATTTT; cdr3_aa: CSVQPAGRNQPQHF
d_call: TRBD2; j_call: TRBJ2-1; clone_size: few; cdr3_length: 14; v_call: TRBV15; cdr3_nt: TGTGCCACCAGTCCCCTAGCGGGGGGTGGTGAGCAGTTCTTC; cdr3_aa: CATSPLAGGGEQFF
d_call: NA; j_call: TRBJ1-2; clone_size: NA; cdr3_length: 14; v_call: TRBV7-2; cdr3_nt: TGTGCCAGCAGCTTAGCCGACAGCAGCTCTGGCTACACCTTC; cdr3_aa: CASSLADSSSGYTF
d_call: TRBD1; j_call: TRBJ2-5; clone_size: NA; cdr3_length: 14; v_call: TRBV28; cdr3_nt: TGTGCCAGCAGTTTAAGGGACAGGGGTGGAGAGCAGTACTTC; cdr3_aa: CASSLRDRGGEQYF
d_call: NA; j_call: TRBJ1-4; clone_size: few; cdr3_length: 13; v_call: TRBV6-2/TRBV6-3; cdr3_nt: TGTGCCAGCAGTTACGGGACAAATGAAAAACTGTTTTTT; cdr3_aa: CASSYGTNEKLFF
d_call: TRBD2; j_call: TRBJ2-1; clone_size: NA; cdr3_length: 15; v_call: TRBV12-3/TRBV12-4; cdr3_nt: TGTGCCAGCAGCCCGGATAGCGGGGGGGCTGGTGAGCAGTTCTTC; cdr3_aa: CASSPDSGGAGEQFF
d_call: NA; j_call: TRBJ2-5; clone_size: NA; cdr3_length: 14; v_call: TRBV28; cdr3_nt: TGTGCCAGCAGTTTAGCATCTGTTCGTGTTGGGGAGTACTTC; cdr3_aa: CASSLASVRVGEYF
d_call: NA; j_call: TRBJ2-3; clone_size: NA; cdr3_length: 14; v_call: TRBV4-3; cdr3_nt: TGCGCCAGCAGCCAGGGCGGGTCATCAAGAACGCAGTATTTT; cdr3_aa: CASSQGGSSRTQYF
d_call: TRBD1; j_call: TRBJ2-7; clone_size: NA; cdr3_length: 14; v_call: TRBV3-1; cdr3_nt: TGTGCCAGCAGCCAAGGACAGGGATCCACCGAGCAGTACTTC; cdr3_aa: CASSQGQGSTEQYF
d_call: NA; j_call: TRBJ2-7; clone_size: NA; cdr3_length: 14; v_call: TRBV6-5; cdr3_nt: TGTGCCAGCAGTTTGGACAGAGAGCCCTACGAGCAGTACTTC; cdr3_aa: CASSLDREPYEQYF
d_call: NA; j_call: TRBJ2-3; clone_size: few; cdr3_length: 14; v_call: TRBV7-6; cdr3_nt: TGTGCCAGCAGTCCGGGAAGGGGGGCAGATACGCAGTATTTT; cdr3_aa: CASSPGRGADTQYF
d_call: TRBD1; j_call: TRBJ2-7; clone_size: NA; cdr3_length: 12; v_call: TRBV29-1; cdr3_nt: TGCAGCGTCCAAGACAGGGTTGATAAGCAGTACTTC; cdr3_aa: CSVQDRVDKQYF
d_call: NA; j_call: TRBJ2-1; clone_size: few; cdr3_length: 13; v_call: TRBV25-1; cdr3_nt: TGTGCCAGCAGTGAGTCTCCTTACAATGAGCAGTTCTTC; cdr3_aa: CASSESPYNEQFF
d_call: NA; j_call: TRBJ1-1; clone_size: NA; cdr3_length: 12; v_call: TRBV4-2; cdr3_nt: TGTGCCAGCAGCCAAGGGATCACTGAAGCTTTCTTT; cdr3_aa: CASSQGITEAFF
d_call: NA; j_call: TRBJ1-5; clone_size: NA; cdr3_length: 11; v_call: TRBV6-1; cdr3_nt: TGTGCCAGCGGGGCCAATCAGCCCCAGCATTTT; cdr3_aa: CASGANQPQHF
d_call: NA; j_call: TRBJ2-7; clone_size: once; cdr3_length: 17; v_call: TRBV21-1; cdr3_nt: TGTGCCAGCATTAAAGGGCAGGACAGGGGGTTCGTCTACGAGCAGTACTTC; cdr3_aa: CASIKGQDRGFVYEQYF
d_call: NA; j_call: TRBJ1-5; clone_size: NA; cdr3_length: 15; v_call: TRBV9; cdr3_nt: TGTGCCAGCAGCGCTAGCGGAGGGGGGAATCAGCCCCAGCATTTT; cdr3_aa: CASSASGGGNQPQHF
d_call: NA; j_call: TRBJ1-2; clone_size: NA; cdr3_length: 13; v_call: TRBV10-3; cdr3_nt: TGTGCCATCAGTGCCAACGGAGATGATGGCTACACCTTC; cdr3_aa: CAISANGDDGYTF
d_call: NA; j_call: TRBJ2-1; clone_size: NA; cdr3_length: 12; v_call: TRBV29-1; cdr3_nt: TGCAGCGTTCACGGGAGTTACAATGAGCAGTTCTTC; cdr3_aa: CSVHGSYNEQFF
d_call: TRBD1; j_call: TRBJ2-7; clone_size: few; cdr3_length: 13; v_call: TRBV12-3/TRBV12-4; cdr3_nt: TGTGCCAGCAGTTCAGGGGGCGGGAACGAGCAGTACTTC; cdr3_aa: CASSSGGGNEQYF
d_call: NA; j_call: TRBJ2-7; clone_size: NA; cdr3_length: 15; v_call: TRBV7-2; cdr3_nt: TGTGTCAGCAGCTTACTGGACGGATCTACCTACGAGCAGTACTTC; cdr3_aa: CVSSLLDGSTYEQYF
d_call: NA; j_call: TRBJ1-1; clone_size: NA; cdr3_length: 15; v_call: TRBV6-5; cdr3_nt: TGTGCCAGCAGTGACCCGATAAAGGAGAACACTGAAGCTTTCTTT; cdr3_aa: CASSDPIKENTEAFF
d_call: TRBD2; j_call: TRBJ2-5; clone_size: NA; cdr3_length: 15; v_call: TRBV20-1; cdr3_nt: TGCAGTGCTAGGCGCAGCGGGGGGGCTTGGGAGACCCAGTACTTC; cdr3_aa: CSARRSGGAWETQYF
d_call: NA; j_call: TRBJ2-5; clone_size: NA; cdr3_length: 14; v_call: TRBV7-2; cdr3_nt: TGTGCCAGCAGCCCCCAGGACAGTCGCGAGACCCAGTACTTC; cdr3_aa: CASSPQDSRETQYF
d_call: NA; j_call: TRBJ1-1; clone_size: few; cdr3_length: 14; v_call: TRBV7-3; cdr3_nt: TGTGCCAGCAGCTTACGGGGCCCGGGGACTGAAGCTTTCTTT; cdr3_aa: CASSLRGPGTEAFF
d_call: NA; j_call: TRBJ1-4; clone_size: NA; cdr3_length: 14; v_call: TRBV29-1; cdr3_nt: TGCAGCGTTGGCCCGACAGGACCAAATGAAAAACTGTTTTTT; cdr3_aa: CSVGPTGPNEKLFF
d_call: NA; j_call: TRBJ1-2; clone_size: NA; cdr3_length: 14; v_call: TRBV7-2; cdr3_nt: TGTGCCAGCAGCTTCACAGAGGGAACCTATGGCTACACCTTC; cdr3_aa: CASSFTEGTYGYTF
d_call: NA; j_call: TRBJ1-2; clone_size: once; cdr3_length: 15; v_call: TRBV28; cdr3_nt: TGTGCCAGCAGTGCGCCCGGGACAAATAACTATGGCTACAGCTTC; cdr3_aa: CASSAPGTNNYGYSF
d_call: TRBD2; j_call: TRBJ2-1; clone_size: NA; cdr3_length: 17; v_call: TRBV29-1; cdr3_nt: TGCAGCGTTGAAGATCGGAGCGGGGGGGAGCAATACAATGAGCAGTTCTTC; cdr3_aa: CSVEDRSGGEQYNEQFF
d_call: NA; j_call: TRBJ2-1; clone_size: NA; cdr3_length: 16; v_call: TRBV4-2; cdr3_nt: TGTGCCAGCAGCAGTTTCGGGGGAGGTGGGTACAATGAGCAGTTCTTC; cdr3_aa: CASSSFGGGGYNEQFF
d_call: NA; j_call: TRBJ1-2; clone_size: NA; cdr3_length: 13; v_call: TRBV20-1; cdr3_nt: TGCAGTGTCATACTGGATCTTAACTATGGCTACACCTTC; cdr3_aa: CSVILDLNYGYTF